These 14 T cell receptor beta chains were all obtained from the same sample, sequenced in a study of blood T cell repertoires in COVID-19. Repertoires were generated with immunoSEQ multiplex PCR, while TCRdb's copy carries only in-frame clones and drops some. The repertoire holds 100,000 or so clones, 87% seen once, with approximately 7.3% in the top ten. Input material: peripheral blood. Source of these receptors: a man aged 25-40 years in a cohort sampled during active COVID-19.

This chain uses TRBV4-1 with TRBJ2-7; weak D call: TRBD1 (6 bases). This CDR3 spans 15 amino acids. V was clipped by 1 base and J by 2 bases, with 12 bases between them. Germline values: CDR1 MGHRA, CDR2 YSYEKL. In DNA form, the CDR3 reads TGCGCCAGCAGCCAAGTGGCGACAGGAGCCTACGAGCAGTACTTC. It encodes CASSQVATGAYEQYF.

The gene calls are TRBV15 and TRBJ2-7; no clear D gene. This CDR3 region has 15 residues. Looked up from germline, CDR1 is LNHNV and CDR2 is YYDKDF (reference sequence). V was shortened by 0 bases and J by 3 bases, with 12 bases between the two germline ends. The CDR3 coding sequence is TGTGCCACCAGCAGAGATGAAGGAAGGAGCTACGAGCAGTACTTC. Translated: CATSRDEGRSYEQYF.

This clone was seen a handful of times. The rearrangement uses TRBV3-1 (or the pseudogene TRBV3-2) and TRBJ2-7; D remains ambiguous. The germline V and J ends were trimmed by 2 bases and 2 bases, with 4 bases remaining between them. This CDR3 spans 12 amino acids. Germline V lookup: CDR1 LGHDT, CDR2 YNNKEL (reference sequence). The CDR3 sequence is CASSQSAYEQYF. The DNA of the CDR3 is TGTGCCAGCAGCCAATCCGCCTACGAGCAGTACTTC.

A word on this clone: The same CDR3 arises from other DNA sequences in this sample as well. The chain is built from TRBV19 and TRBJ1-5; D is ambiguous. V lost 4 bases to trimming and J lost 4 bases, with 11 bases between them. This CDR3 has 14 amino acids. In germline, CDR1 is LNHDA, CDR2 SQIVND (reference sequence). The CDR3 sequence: CASSTSGGNQPQHF. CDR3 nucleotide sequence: TGTGCCAGTAGTACGTCGGGTGGGAATCAGCCCCAGCATTTT.

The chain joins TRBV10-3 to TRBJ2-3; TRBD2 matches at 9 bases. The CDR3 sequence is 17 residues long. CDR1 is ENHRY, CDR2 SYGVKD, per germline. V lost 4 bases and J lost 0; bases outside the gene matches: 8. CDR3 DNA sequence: TGTGCCATCAGTGCTCCACCAGCGGGGGGTAGCACAGATACGCAGTATTTT. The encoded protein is CAISAPPAGGSTDTQYF.

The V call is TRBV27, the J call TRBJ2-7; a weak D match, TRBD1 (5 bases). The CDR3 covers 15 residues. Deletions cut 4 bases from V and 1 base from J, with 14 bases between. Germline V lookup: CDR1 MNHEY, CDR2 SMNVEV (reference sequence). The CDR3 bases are TGTGCCAGCAGTTATCTTTCGCCAGGGTCCTACGAGCAGTACTTC. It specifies CASSYLSPGSYEQYF.

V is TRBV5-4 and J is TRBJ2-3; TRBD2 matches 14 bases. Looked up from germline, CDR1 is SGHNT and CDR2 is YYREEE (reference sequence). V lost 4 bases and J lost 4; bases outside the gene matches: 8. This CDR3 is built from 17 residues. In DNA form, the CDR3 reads TGTGCCAGCAGCCTGGAGGGACTAGCGGGGGAAGCAGATACGCAGTATTTT. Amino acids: CASSLEGLAGEADTQYF.

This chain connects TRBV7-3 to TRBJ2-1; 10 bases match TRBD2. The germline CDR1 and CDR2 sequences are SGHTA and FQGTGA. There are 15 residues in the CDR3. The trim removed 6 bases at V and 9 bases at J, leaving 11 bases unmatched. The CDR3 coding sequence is TGTGCCAGCAGTCCGGGGCCAGCGGGGGGGCGTGAGCAGTTCTTC. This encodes CASSPGPAGGREQFF. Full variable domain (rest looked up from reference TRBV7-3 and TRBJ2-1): GAGVSQTPSNKVTEKGKYVELRCDPISGHTALYWYRQSLGQGPEFLIYFQGTGAADDSGLPNDRFFAVRPEGSVSTLKIQRTERGDSAVYLCASSPGPAGGREQFFGPGTRLTVL.

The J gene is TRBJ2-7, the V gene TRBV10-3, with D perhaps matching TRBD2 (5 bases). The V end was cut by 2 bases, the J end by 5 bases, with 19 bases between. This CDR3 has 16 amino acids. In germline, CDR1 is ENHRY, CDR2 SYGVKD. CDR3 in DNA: TGTGCCATCAGTGAGCGGGCTGGCGGAGGAGAACACGAGCAGTACTTC. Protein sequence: CAISERAGGGEHEQYF.

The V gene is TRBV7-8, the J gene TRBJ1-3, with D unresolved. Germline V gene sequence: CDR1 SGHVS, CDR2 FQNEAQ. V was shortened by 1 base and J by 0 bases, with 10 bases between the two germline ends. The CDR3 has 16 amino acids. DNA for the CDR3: TGTGCCAGCAGCTTAGTAGAGGTCACCTCTGGAAACACCATATATTTT. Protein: CASSLVEVTSGNTIYF.

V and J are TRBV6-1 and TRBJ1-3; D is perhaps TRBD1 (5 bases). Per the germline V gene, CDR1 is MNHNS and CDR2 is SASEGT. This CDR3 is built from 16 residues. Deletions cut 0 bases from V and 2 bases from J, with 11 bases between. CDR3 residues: CASSEAGREPGNTIYF. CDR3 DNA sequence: TGTGCCAGCAGTGAAGCCGGCAGGGAACCTGGAAACACCATATATTTT.

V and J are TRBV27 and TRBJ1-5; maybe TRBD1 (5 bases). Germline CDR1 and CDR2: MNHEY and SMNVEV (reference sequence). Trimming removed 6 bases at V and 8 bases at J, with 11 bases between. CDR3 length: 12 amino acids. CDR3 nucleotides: TGTGCCAGCAGCATAATAGGGGAGCCCCAGCATTTT. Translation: CASSIIGEPQHF.

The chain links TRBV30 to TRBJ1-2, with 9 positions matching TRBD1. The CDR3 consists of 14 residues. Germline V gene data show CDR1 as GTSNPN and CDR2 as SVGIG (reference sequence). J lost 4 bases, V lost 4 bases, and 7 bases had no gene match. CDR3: CAWKGDREGYGYTF. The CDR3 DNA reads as TGTGCCTGGAAAGGGGACAGGGAAGGCTATGGCTACACCTTC.

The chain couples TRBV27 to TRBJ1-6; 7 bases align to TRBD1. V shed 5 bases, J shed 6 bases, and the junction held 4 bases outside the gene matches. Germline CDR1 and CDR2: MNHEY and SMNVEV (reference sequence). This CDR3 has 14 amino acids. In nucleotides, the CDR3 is TGTGCCAGCAGTCCCGGGACAGCTAATTCACCCCTCCACTTT. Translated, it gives CASSPGTANSPLHF.